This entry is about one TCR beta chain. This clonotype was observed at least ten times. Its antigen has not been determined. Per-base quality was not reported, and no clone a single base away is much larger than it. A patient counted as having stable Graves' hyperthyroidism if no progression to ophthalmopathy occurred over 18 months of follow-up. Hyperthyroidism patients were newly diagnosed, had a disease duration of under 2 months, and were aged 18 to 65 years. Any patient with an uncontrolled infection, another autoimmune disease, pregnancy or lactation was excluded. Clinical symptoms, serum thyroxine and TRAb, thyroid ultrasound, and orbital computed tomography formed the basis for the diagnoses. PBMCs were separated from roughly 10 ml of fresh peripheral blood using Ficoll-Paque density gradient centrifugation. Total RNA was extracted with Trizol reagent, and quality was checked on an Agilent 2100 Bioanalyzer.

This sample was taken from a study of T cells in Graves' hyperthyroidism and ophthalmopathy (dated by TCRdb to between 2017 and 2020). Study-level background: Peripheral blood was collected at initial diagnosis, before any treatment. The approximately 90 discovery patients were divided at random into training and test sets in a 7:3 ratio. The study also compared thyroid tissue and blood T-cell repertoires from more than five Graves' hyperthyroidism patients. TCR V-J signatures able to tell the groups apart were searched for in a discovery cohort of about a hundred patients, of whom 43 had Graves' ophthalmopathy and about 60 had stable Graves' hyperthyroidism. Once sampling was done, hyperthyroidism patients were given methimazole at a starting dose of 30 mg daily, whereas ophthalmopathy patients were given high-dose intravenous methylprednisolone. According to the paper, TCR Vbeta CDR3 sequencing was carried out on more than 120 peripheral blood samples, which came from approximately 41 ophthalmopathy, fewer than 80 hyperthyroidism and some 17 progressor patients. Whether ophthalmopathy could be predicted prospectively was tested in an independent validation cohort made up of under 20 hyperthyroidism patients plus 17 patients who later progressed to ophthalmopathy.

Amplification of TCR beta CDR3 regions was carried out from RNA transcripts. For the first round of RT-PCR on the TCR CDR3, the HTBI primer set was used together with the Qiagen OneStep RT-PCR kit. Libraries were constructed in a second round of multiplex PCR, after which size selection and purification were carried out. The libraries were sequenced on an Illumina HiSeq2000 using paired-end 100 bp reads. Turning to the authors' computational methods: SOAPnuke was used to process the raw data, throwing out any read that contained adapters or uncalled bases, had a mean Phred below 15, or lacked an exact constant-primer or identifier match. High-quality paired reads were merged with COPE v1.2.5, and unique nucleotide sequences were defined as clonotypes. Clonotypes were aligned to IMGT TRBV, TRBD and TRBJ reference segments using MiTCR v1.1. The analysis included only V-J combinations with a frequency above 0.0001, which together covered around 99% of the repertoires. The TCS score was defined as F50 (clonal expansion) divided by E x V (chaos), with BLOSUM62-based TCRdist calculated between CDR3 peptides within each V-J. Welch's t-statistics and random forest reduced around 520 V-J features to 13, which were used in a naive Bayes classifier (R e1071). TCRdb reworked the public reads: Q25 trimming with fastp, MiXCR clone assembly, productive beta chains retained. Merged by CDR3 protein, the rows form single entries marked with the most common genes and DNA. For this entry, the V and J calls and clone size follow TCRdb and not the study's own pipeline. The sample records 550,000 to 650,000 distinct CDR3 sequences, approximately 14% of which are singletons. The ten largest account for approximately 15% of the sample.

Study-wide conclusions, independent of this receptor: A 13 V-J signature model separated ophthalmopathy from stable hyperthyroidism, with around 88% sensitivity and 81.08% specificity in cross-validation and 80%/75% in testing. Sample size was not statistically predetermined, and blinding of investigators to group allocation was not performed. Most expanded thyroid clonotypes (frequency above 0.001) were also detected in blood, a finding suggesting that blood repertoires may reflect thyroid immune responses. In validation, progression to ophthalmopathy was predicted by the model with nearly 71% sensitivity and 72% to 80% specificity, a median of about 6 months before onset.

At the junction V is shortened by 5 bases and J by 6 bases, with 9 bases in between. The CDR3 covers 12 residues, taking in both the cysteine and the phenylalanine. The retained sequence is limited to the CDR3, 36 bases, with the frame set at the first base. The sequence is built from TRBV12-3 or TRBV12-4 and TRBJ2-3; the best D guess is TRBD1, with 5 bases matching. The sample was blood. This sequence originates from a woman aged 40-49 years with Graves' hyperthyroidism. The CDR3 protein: CASSRDSDTQYF. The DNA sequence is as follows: TGTGCCAGCAGTCGTGACAGTGATACGCAGTATTTT.